A single sample is the source of the 17 T cell receptor beta chains below, sequenced in a study of control samples from healthy donors and cancer patients. Generated by immunoSEQ multiplex PCR, the TCRdb table keeps only in-frame clones and is missing some. The data show about 120,000 clones, more than 70% seen once. Sequencing used blood. The origin of the receptors is a man in his sixties in good health.

This sequence joins TRBV19 and TRBJ1-6; maybe TRBD1 (5 bases). Germline values: CDR1 LNHDA, CDR2 SQIVND (reference sequence). The CDR3 is 16 residues long. V lost 3 bases to trimming and J lost 7 bases, with 16 bases between them. This chain's CDR3 is CASSIPRTNTNSPLHF. The CDR3 bases are TGTGCCAGTAGTATCCCCCGGACAAACACCAATTCACCCCTCCACTTT. Filled out from reference TRBV19 and TRBJ1-6, the complete variable domain reads DGGITQSPKYLFRKEGQNVTLSCEQNLNHDAMYWYRQDPGQGLRLIYYSQIVNDFQKGDIAEGYSVSREKKESFPLTVTSAQKNPTAFYLCASSIPRTNTNSPLHFGNGTRLTVT.

The rearrangement uses TRBV3-1 (or the pseudogene TRBV3-2) and TRBJ2-7, with 11 bases fitting TRBD2. Trimming cost V 0 bases and J 7 bases; bases outside gene matches: 5. There are 15 residues in the CDR3. The germline CDR1 and CDR2 sequences are LGHDT and YNNKEL (reference sequence). CDR3 coding DNA: TGTGCCAGCAGCCAAGATGGGCTAGCGGGGGGAGAGCAGTACTTC. It specifies CASSQDGLAGGEQYF.

Concerning this clone: At one boundary the junction diverges from the germline segment, which might be a read error. The V call is TRBV7-7, the J call TRBJ1-1, with 9 bases fitting TRBD1. This CDR3 is built from 15 residues. Germline CDR1 is SSHAT and CDR2 is FNYEAQ (reference sequence). In nucleotides, the CDR3 is TGTGCTAGCAGCTGGACAGGGGAATTGAACACTGAAGCTTTCTTT. This encodes CASSWTGELNTEAFF.

The V call is TRBV7-8, the J call TRBJ1-5; possibly TRBD1 for D (5 bases). Germline CDR1 SGHVS, CDR2 FQNEAQ. V was clipped by 6 bases and J by 10 bases, with 22 bases between them. The CDR3 loop spans 15 amino acids. The CDR3 DNA reads TGTGCCAGCAGACGTTTCACCGATGGGACGGGACCCCAGCATTTT. Translation: CASRRFTDGTGPQHF.

This clone has a single count. The rearrangement uses TRBV19 and TRBJ1-5, with TRBD1 matching over 8 bases. CDR1 LNHDA and CDR2 SQIVND come from the germline V gene (reference sequence). Unmatched junction bases numbered 11, after V lost 4 bases and J lost 6 bases. The CDR3 has 16 residues. This CDR3 is CASSRPLSGGGQPQHF. Written as DNA, the CDR3 is TGTGCCAGTAGTAGACCCCTGTCAGGGGGCGGTCAGCCCCAGCATTTT. Looking up the rest from reference TRBV19 and TRBJ1-5 gives the full variable domain: DGGITQSPKYLFRKEGQNVTLSCEQNLNHDAMYWYRQDPGQGLRLIYYSQIVNDFQKGDIAEGYSVSREKKESFPLTVTSAQKNPTAFYLCASSRPLSGGGQPQHFGDGTRLSIL.

This chain links TRBV28 with TRBJ1-5; tentative D call: TRBD1 (6 bases). This CDR3 is 16 amino acids long. Germline loops: CDR1 MDHEN, CDR2 SYDVKM. The V and J ends lost 4 bases and 3 bases respectively, with 16 bases between them. The CDR3 region is CASSSRGRGDNQPQHF. The CDR3 nucleotides read TGTGCCAGCAGTTCCCGGGGGCGGGGGGACAATCAGCCCCAGCATTTT.

The table lists this clone with a few counts. The J gene is TRBJ1-5, the V gene TRBV6-4; perhaps TRBD1 as D (5 bases). The CDR3 runs to 15 residues. Looked up from germline, CDR1 is MRHNA and CDR2 is SNTAGT. With 7 bases removed from V and 0 bases from J, the gap between germline ends came to 13 bases. The CDR3 is CASNHGTDSNQPQHF. CDR3 DNA sequence: TGTGCCAGCAATCACGGGACGGATAGCAATCAGCCCCAGCATTTT.

The chain employs TRBV19 and TRBJ2-5, with 7 bases matching TRBD1. The germline gives CDR1 LNHDA, CDR2 SQIVND (reference sequence). Trimming at V came to 4 bases and at J to 5 bases, leaving 10 bases not matched to a gene. This CDR3 region has 15 residues. DNA for the CDR3: TGTGCCAGTAGTAAGGGGGCTAGAACGGTCGAGACCCAGTACTTC. It encodes CASSKGARTVETQYF.

The chain uses TRBV21-1 and TRBJ1-2; TRBD1 reflects the table's D call only, with no check against the DNA. TRBV21-1 is given as a pseudogene. The CDR3 spans 17 residues. The CDR3 reads CASSPRYRGKGNYGYTF. The CDR3 nucleotides read TGTGCCAGCAGCCCAAGGTACAGGGGGAAGGGTAACTATGGCTACACCTTC.

This chain joins TRBV19 and TRBJ2-2; D is perhaps TRBD1 (5 bases). Between the trimmed V and J ends, which lost 1 base and 4 bases, there was a span of 13 bases. The germline V gene has CDR1 LNHDA and CDR2 SQIVND (reference sequence). The CDR3 has 16 residues. The CDR3 is CASSIGVRVGTGELFF. In nucleotides, the CDR3 is TGTGCCAGTAGTATAGGCGTCAGGGTGGGCACCGGGGAGCTGTTTTTT. Supplemented by reference TRBV19 and TRBJ2-2, the full variable domain reads DGGITQSPKYLFRKEGQNVTLSCEQNLNHDAMYWYRQDPGQGLRLIYYSQIVNDFQKGDIAEGYSVSREKKESFPLTVTSAQKNPTAFYLCASSIGVRVGTGELFFGEGSRLTVL.

This clone was seen once. DNA for the CDR3: TGTGCCAGTAGTATAACGGCAGCAACTAATGAAAAACTGTTTTTT. Amino acid sequence: CASSITAATNEKLFF. V is TRBV19 and J is TRBJ1-4; D unresolved. The V gene lost 2 bases and the J gene lost 0 bases, with 7 bases spanning the gap. Germline lookup yields CDR1 LNHDA and CDR2 SQIVND (reference sequence). The CDR3 sequence is 15 residues long.

This chain uses TRBV18 with TRBJ1-1, with TRBD1 matching over 7 bases. The CDR3 is 16 residues long. V lost 5 bases and J lost 0; bases outside the gene matches: 9. The germline V gene has CDR1 KGHSH and CDR2 LQKENI. The CDR3 reads CASSTAMTGMNTEAFF. CDR3 bases: TGTGCCAGCTCAACGGCGATGACAGGGATGAACACTGAAGCTTTCTTT.

The rearrangement joins TRBV27 to TRBJ1-2; perhaps TRBD1 as D (5 bases). The V gene's germline CDR1 is MNHEY and CDR2 SMNVEV (reference sequence). V gave up 4 bases and J gave up 5 bases, with 14 bases separating them. This CDR3 region has 14 residues. CDR3: CASSSLRQNYGYTF. CDR3 DNA sequence: TGTGCCAGCAGTTCACTCCGACAGAATTATGGCTACACCTTC.

The V call is TRBV27, the J call TRBJ1-1, with D perhaps TRBD1 (5 bases). The CDR3 loop spans 12 amino acids. V lost 2 bases to trimming and J lost 11 bases, with 12 bases between them. Germline V gene sequence: CDR1 MNHEY, CDR2 SMNVEV (reference sequence). CDR3 nucleotide sequence: TGTGCCAGCAGTTTAACGGGGGACCGCGCTTTCTTT. Protein product: CASSLTGDRAFF.

This clone was counted between two and nine times. J is TRBJ2-7 and V is TRBV2; D tentatively fits TRBD1 or TRBD2 (7 bases each). Trimming removed 7 bases at V and 6 bases at J, with 13 bases between. CDR1 is SNHLY, CDR2 FYNNEI, per germline. This CDR3 contains 12 residues. CDR3 region: CASTGRGGEQYF. CDR3 bases: TGTGCCAGCACGGGCAGGGGGGGCGAGCAGTACTTC.

V and J are TRBV28 and TRBJ2-3; D possibly uses TRBD1 or TRBD2 (5 bases each). The CDR3 consists of 13 residues. The V end was cut by 2 bases, the J end by 7 bases, with 10 bases between. Germline loops: CDR1 MDHEN, CDR2 SYDVKM. The CDR3 is CASSLGGANTQYF. Here the CDR3 DNA reads TGTGCCAGCAGTTTAGGGGGAGCAAATACGCAGTATTTT.

The chain links TRBV5-5 to TRBJ1-3; D remains unclear. Trimming shortened V by 4 bases and J by 6 bases, and 5 bases separated the two germline ends. In germline, CDR1 is SGHKS, CDR2 YYEKEE (reference sequence). The CDR3 length is 11 residues. The CDR3 DNA is TGTGCCAGCAGCCGCCAAAACACCATATATTTT. Amino acids: CASSRQNTIYF. Full variable domain (outside the CDR3, taken from reference TRBV5-5 and TRBJ1-3): DAGVTQSPTHLIKTRGQQVTLRCSPISGHKSVSWYQQVLGQGPQFIFQYYEKEERGRGNFPDRFSARQFPNYSSELNVNALLLGDSALYLCASSRQNTIYFGEGSWLTVV.